A single sample is the source of the 10 T cell receptor beta chains below, sequenced in a study of tumor-infiltrating lymphocytes in primary liver carcinoma. The study extracted blood RNA from unsorted whole blood and also extracted germline DNA. Total RNA amounting to approximately 460 ng was the source from which TCR beta cDNA was made with a constant-region primer. Slightly modified ARM-PCR, run as three nested multiplex PCR rounds, produced the TCR beta libraries. Each of the first two PCR rounds ran approximately 10 cycles with TRBV1-TRBV30 forward and C-beta reverse primers. TCRdb ran MiXCR on the multiplex PCR reads and lists one entry per CDR3 protein. The sample records fewer than 400,000 distinct CDR3 sequences, approximately 58% being singletons. The source material was peripheral blood. The receptors originated from a woman between 25 and 40 years old with primary liver carcinoma and hepatitis B virus infection.

This clonotype was seen ten or more times. The gene calls are TRBV4-3 and TRBJ1-1; D might be TRBD1 (6 bases). CDR1 and CDR2 from the germline V gene are LGHNA and YSLEER. The CDR3 contains 16 residues. Trimming took off 0 bases at V and 10 bases at J, with 21 bases between the two ends. Here the CDR3 DNA reads TGCGCCAGCAGCCAAGATCAGGCGTGGGGAGGGGGGGTAGCTTTCTTT. It translates to CASSQDQAWGGGVAFF.

This clonotype has more than one count but fewer than ten. The chain has TRBV28 and TRBJ1-5; no reliable D call. The V end lost 3 bases, the J end lost 10 bases, and 16 bases lay between the germline ends. Germline V gene data show CDR1 as MDHEN and CDR2 as SYDVKM. The CDR3 runs 14 residues. CDR3 sequence (DNA): TGTGCCAGCAGTTTGGGAGGGCTTGGGTCTCCCCAGCATTTT. Encoded protein: CASSLGGLGSPQHF. Together with reference TRBV28 and TRBJ1-5, the CDR3 gives the full variable domain: DVKVTQSSRYLVKRTGEKVFLECVQDMDHENMFWYRQDPGLGLRLIYFSYDVKMKEKGDIPEGYSVSREKKERFSLILESASTNQTSMYLCASSLGGLGSPQHFGDGTRLSIL.

Regarding this clonotype: Being one base from a much bigger clone, this may be a read error. This sequence joins TRBV29-1 and TRBJ2-7, with D possibly called TRBD1 or TRBD2 (5 bases each). Germline assignment: CDR1 SQVTM and CDR2 ANQGSEA. Trimming stripped 7 bases from V and 1 base from J, with 20 bases between. The CDR3 spans 15 residues. The chain's CDR3 is CSAEGIFEGSYEQYF. The CDR3 bases are TGCAGCGCCGAGGGGATCTTCGAGGGATCCTACGAGCAGTACTTC.

The sample holds one count of this clonotype. Being one base from a much bigger clone, this may be a read error. The chain combines TRBV5-4 with TRBJ2-3; the match to TRBD2 covers 11 bases. This CDR3 has 17 amino acids. J lost 1 base, V lost 2 bases, and 6 bases had no gene match. Per germline, CDR1 SGHNT and CDR2 YYREEE (reference sequence). The CDR3 nucleotides are TGTGCCAGCAGCTTACACCCGGGACTAGCGGGCACAGATACGCAGTATTTT. As protein: CASSLHPGLAGTDTQYF.

A note on this clonotype: This is likely a read error, given that the CDR3 carries no conserved phenylalanine or tryptophan at its end. Here the CDR3 reads CASSPAAGVGETQYL. As DNA, the CDR3 is TGTGCCAGCAGCCCCGCGGCGGGAGTGGGGGAGACCCAGTACCTC. The chain carries TRBV11-2 and TRBJ2-5, with 7 bases fitting TRBD2. Germline CDR1 SGHAT, CDR2 FQNNGV. This CDR3 is 15 amino acids long. V trimming: 5 bases; J trimming: 5 bases; junction bases outside the gene matches: 11.

As for this clonotype: The junction departs from the called germline gene at one end, perhaps through a read error. V is TRBV12-3 or TRBV12-4 and J is TRBJ1-1; 7 bases are shared with TRBD1. The CDR3 is made up of 14 amino acids. The CDR3 DNA follows: TGTGCCAGCAGTCCCCGACAGGGAAGGCCTAAAGCTTTATTT. It codes for CASSPRQGRPKALF.

The chain employs TRBV12-3 or TRBV12-4 and TRBJ1-4; perhaps TRBD1 as D (6 bases). The V and J ends lost 6 bases and 7 bases respectively, with 24 bases between them. The CDR3 is 17 residues long. This chain's CDR3 is CASSTAETGLRSEKLFF. For the CDR3, the DNA is TGTGCCAGCAGCACCGCCGAGACAGGACTTCGGAGTGAAAAACTGTTTTTT.

About this clonotype: The CDR3 ends on some other residue instead of the conserved phenylalanine or tryptophan, so this is likely a read error. This rearrangement joins TRBV7-9 to TRBJ1-1; no reliable D call. Germline CDR1 SEHNR, CDR2 FQNEAQ (reference sequence). This CDR3 is built from 15 residues. In DNA form, the CDR3 reads TGTGCCAGCGGCTTAGTCTTCGTGGGAAACACTGAAGCTTTCTCT. It is translated as CASGLVFVGNTEAFS.

This clonotype came up many times. This sequence joins TRBV4-2 and TRBJ2-6; D uncertain. CDR1 and CDR2 (germline): LGHNA, YNFKEQ. This CDR3 has 15 residues. V lost 0 bases and J lost 0, with 3 bases in between. CDR3 coding DNA: TGTGCCAGCAGCCAAGACAGCTCTGGGGCCAACGTCCTGACTTTC. This encodes CASSQDSSGANVLTF.

Of note for this clonotype: The final CDR3 position lacks the conserved phenylalanine or tryptophan, pointing to a likely read error. The chain joins TRBV30 to TRBJ1-5; no reliable D call. Trimming removed 3 bases at V and 7 bases at J, with 13 bases between. The CDR3 is made up of 13 amino acids. CDR1 is GTSNPN, CDR2 SVGIG, per germline (reference sequence). The CDR3, as DNA: TGTGCCTGGAGCCTTGGGGAAGGACAGCCCCAGCATTTG. Protein product: CAWSLGEGQPQHL.